The 20 T cell receptor beta chains listed next were all sequenced from one sample in a study of control samples from healthy donors and cancer patients. TCRdb's copy holds only in-frame clones and misses some; the assay was immunoSEQ multiplex PCR. The data contain about 51,000 clones, 85% to 90% of them singletons. The specimen sequenced was PBMCs. These receptors came from a man in his fifties or sixties with head and neck cancer.

This chain joins TRBV7-8 and TRBJ2-3, with 11 nucleotides matching TRBD2. The CDR3 consists of 17 residues. The V segment lost 1 base and the J segment 1 base; nucleotides outside the gene matches: 4. CDR1 and CDR2 (germline): SGHVS, FQNEAQ. CDR3 sequence (DNA): TGTGCCAGCAGCTTAGTGACTAGCGGGGTCCGCACAGATACGCAGTATTTT. It codes for CASSLVTSGVRTDTQYF. Supplemented by reference TRBV7-8 and TRBJ2-3, the full variable domain reads GAGVSQSPRYKVAKRGQDVALRCDPISGHVSLFWYQQALGQGPEFLTYFQNEAQLDKSGLPSDRFFAERPEGSVSTLKIQRTQQEDSAVYLCASSLVTSGVRTDTQYFGPGTRLTVL.

The DNA of the CDR3 is TGTGCCAGCAGACCCGGGACCTCAGGAGGAGCTTTCTTT. This gives the protein CASRPGTSGGAFF. This sequence joins TRBV13 and TRBJ1-1; possibly TRBD1 for D (5 bases). This CDR3 contains 13 residues. The V gene's germline CDR1 is PRHDT and CDR2 FYEKMQ (reference sequence). With 6 bases removed from V and 10 bases from J, the gap between germline ends came to 18 bases.

This chain joins TRBV19 and TRBJ2-1, with TRBD2 identical over 7 bases. Germline-derived CDR1 and CDR2 are LNHDA and SQIVND (reference sequence). The CDR3 has 14 residues. J was trimmed by 4 bases and V by 5 bases; bases with no gene match: 5. CDR3: CASSGGGDYNEQFF. The CDR3, as DNA: TGTGCCAGTAGTGGGGGGGGAGATTACAATGAGCAGTTCTTC.

The chain is built from TRBV7-3 and TRBJ2-4, with TRBD2 matching over 8 bases. CDR1 is SGHTA, CDR2 FQGTGA, per germline. The CDR3 totals 14 residues. V lost 5 bases to trimming and J lost 6 bases; unmatched junction nucleotides: 6. In nucleotides, the CDR3 is TGTGCCAGCAGCCCCGGGGGGGGCGGAAACATTCAGTACTTC. It specifies CASSPGGGGNIQYF.

V usage is TRBV28 and J usage is TRBJ2-5; TRBD1 or TRBD2 may be the D gene (5 bases each). The V and J ends lost 7 bases and 10 bases respectively, with 19 bases between them. CDR3 length: 13 residues. Per the germline V gene, CDR1 is MDHEN and CDR2 is SYDVKM. The CDR3 loop reads CASTLGDRGGQYF. The CDR3 nucleotides read TGTGCCAGCACCCTGGGGGACCGAGGTGGCCAGTACTTC.

The chain combines TRBV5-4 with TRBJ2-7; D uncertain. The V and J ends lost 2 bases and 1 base respectively, with 16 bases between them. This CDR3 has 16 amino acids. Looked up from germline, CDR1 is SGHNT and CDR2 is YYREEE (reference sequence). CDR3 DNA sequence: TGTGCCAGCAGCTTACTGGACGGTCTATTGTCCTACGAGCAGTACTTC. It translates to CASSLLDGLLSYEQYF.

J is TRBJ2-1 and V is TRBV27; D is perhaps TRBD2 (5 bases). CDR1 is MNHEY and CDR2 is SMNVEV in the germline V gene (reference sequence). The CDR3 consists of 18 residues. Trimming removed 4 bases from V and 4 bases from J, with 23 bases in between. This CDR3 is CASSSPLIGVGLYNEQFF. CDR3 bases: TGTGCCAGCAGTTCCCCCCTAATCGGGGTTGGTCTATACAATGAGCAGTTCTTC.

The chain combines TRBV24-1 with TRBJ2-2; possible D gene TRBD1, 6 bases. Trimming shortened V by 6 bases and J by 7 bases, and 11 bases separated the two germline ends. The CDR3 has 13 amino acids. Germline CDR1 KGHDR, CDR2 SFDVKD. The CDR3 region is CATSRPGDGELFF. In DNA form, the CDR3 reads TGTGCCACCAGTCGCCCAGGGGACGGGGAGCTGTTTTTT.

V usage is TRBV24-1 and J usage is TRBJ2-7; tentatively, D is TRBD1 (5 bases). The CDR3 length is 13 residues. Germline CDR1 is KGHDR and CDR2 is SFDVKD. V was shortened by 1 base and J by 6 bases, with 9 bases between the two germline ends. The CDR3 sequence: CATSDLRGFEQYF. CDR3 DNA sequence: TGTGCCACCAGTGATTTAAGGGGTTTCGAGCAGTACTTC.

This chain joins TRBV11-2 and TRBJ2-2; 7 nucleotides agree with TRBD1. CDR1 SGHAT and CDR2 FQNNGV come from the germline V gene. The CDR3 extends over 16 amino acids. V lost 0 bases, J lost 2 bases, and 3 bases stayed unmatched. This CDR3 reads CASSLEGTANTGELFF. CDR3 bases: TGTGCCAGCAGCTTAGAAGGGACAGCAAACACCGGGGAGCTGTTTTTT.

This chain uses TRBV4-2 with TRBJ2-3; D ambiguous. Trimming took 0 bases from V and 4 from J, leaving 8 bases between them. Germline V lookup: CDR1 LGHNA, CDR2 YNFKEQ. The CDR3 totals 14 residues. CDR3 sequence: CASSQEDPPDTQYF. CDR3 DNA sequence: TGTGCCAGCAGCCAAGAGGACCCCCCAGATACGCAGTATTTT.

This chain connects TRBV28 to TRBJ1-4; the D is unclear. Trimming removed 4 bases at V and 0 bases at J, with 9 bases between. Germline-derived CDR1 and CDR2 are MDHEN and SYDVKM. The CDR3 has 15 residues. CDR3 in amino acids: CASSYTDATNEKLFF. CDR3 DNA: TGTGCCAGCAGTTACACAGACGCAACTAATGAAAAACTGTTTTTT.

The V gene is TRBV7-2, the J gene TRBJ2-5, with D unresolved. V lost 5 bases to trimming and J lost 4 bases, with 14 bases between them. The CDR3 length is 14 residues. The V gene's germline CDR1 is SGHTA and CDR2 FQGNSA. CDR3 protein: CASSPYGNRETQYF. The CDR3 DNA follows: TGTGCCAGCAGCCCCTATGGCAACCGAGAGACCCAGTACTTC.

The gene calls are TRBV2 and TRBJ2-3; D is unresolved. This CDR3 is 14 amino acids long. Per germline, CDR1 SNHLY and CDR2 FYNNEI. Trimming took off 8 bases at V and 4 bases at J, with 16 bases between the two ends. The CDR3 loop is CASGPEVKADTQYF. CDR3 sequence (DNA): TGTGCCAGCGGCCCTGAGGTCAAAGCAGATACGCAGTATTTT.

The chain joins TRBV28 to TRBJ1-1, with D possibly being TRBD1 (5 bases). Germline V gene data show CDR1 as MDHEN and CDR2 as SYDVKM. CDR3 size: 13 residues. Trimming cost V 7 bases and J 3 bases, with 12 bases left between them. DNA of the CDR3: TGTGCCAGCATCGACAGAAGGGACACTGAAGCTTTCTTT. Translation gives CASIDRRDTEAFF.

This clone occurred once. The V call is TRBV30, the J call TRBJ1-3; D is unclear. CDR1 and CDR2 (germline): GTSNPN, SVGIG (reference sequence). This CDR3 spans 11 amino acids. V lost 2 bases and J 2 bases, leaving 1 base between the germline ends. DNA of the CDR3: TGTGCCTGGAGTCCTGGAAACACCATATATTTT. It yields the protein CAWSPGNTIYF.

This sequence joins TRBV28 and TRBJ2-3; D is perhaps TRBD1 or TRBD2 (5 bases each). The V end lost 6 bases, the J end lost 5 bases, and 15 bases lay between the germline ends. CDR1 and CDR2 (germline): MDHEN, SYDVKM. CDR3 length: 14 residues. This CDR3 reads CASSLAGAVDTQYF. The DNA for the CDR3 is TGTGCCAGCAGCCTCGCCGGGGCGGTAGATACGCAGTATTTT.

In DNA, the CDR3 is TGTGCCAGCAGCTTAGTACAGGGACCCTCCTACGAGCAGTACTTC. It yields the protein CASSLVQGPSYEQYF. The rearrangement joins TRBV7-8 to TRBJ2-7; a weak D match, TRBD1 (6 bases). This CDR3 has 15 residues. Germline V gene lookup returns CDR1 SGHVS and CDR2 FQNEAQ. V was shortened by 1 base and J by 0 bases, with 10 bases between the two germline ends.

The rearrangement uses TRBV10-3 and TRBJ2-5; TRBD2 agrees at 7 bases. CDR1 ENHRY and CDR2 SYGVKD come from the germline V gene. The CDR3 loop spans 15 amino acids. V lost 3 bases and J lost 4; bases outside the gene matches: 8. The CDR3 here is CAISELAGRGETQYF. The CDR3 region has the DNA TGTGCCATCAGTGAATTAGCGGGTCGGGGAGAGACCCAGTACTTC.

The genes are TRBV7-8 and TRBJ1-2; D gene uncertain. Germline CDR1 is SGHVS and CDR2 is FQNEAQ. Trimming took 4 bases from V and 5 from J, leaving 11 bases between them. There are 13 residues in the CDR3. The CDR3 region is CASSYSREYGYTF. CDR3 nucleotide sequence: TGTGCCAGCAGCTACTCACGGGAGTATGGCTACACCTTC.